These T cell receptor beta chains were read from a single sample in a study of OX40 agonist ivuxolimab in advanced cancers. Assay: immunoSEQ multiplex PCR; the TCRdb copy retains only in-frame clones and omits some. The profile shows 20,000 or so clones, roughly 82% of them singletons. Sequencing was performed on CD4+ or CD8+ T cells sorted from blood, taken in a trial of the OX40 agonist ivuxolimab. The receptors shown here come from an adult with an advanced solid tumor such as melanoma, head and neck, liver or kidney cancer. CDR3s include the opening cysteine and the closing phenylalanine or tryptophan. Each record gives: D gene, V gene, J gene, CDR3 protein. D genes are given only for firm matches.

>TRBD2|TRBV6-4|TRBJ2-2
CASSDSGGSVTGELFF
>.|TRBV14|TRBJ2-5
CASSQGDTGGETQYF
>.|TRBV7-9|TRBJ2-2
CASSLGLAYGGELFF
>TRBD2|TRBV4-3|TRBJ2-1
CASSQELRLAVYNEQFF
>.|TRBV5-8|TRBJ2-3
CASLAYRAADTQYF
>.|TRBV5-1|TRBJ2-1
CASSLATDNEQFF
>TRBD1|TRBV5-5|TRBJ1-1
CASSVRQGFGLNTEAFF
>TRBD2|TRBV11-3|TRBJ2-1
CASSLGAGRGPYNEQFF
>TRBD1|TRBV5-1|TRBJ1-1
CASSLARGQSEAFF
>.|TRBV5-1|TRBJ1-1
CASSLVPAGLQGTEAFF
>TRBD1|TRBV18|TRBJ2-6
CASSPTPGQSGANVLTF
>TRBD2|TRBV14|TRBJ2-5
CASSHSRTSGLNQETQYF
>.|TRBV14|TRBJ1-1
CASSRSVTGTEAFF
>TRBD1|TRBV7-9|TRBJ1-2
CASSSRQGVYGYTF
>.|TRBV4-1|TRBJ2-1
CASSQAGGGRASYNEQFF
>.|TRBV5-1|TRBJ2-5
CASSLGNRWETQYF
>.|TRBV6-6|TRBJ1-5
CASSYAGDQPQHF
>.|TRBV10-1|.
CASSGGGSPYEQYF
>.|TRBV6-5|TRBJ1-2
CASTPLDGSYGYTF
>TRBD1|TRBV9|TRBJ1-1
CASSVGDRETNTEAFF
>.|TRBV7-2|TRBJ1-1
CASSHINTEAFF